The next 24 T cell receptor beta chains were all read from a single sample in a study of T cell repertoires in cytomegalovirus infection. TCRdb re-analysed the reads in MiXCR, keeping a single row per CDR3 protein. In the table there are about 230,000 distinct CDR3 sequences, roughly 22% of which are singletons. Sequencing was performed on CD8+ T cells from PBMCs. The receptors derive from a human donor in good health (CMV status not recorded). Some clones in this sample may be carry-over from other donors' samples.

At least ten counts were recorded for this clonotype. The CDR3 sequence: CASSQGLAGEQTTQYF. CDR3 nucleotides: TGTGCCAGCAGCCAAGGACTAGCGGGGGAGCAGACGACCCAGTACTTC. The genes are TRBV7-6 and TRBJ2-5; 13 bases map to TRBD2. After removal of 5 bases from V and 7 bases from J, the junction contained 10 bases not matched to a gene. The CDR3 spans 16 residues. Germline V gives CDR1 SGHVS, CDR2 FNYEAQ.

This clonotype has more than one count but fewer than ten. The chain has TRBV12-3 or TRBV12-4 and TRBJ2-2; D is possibly TRBD1 (6 bases). The CDR3 is made up of 18 amino acids. V was pared by 1 base and J by 0 bases, with 15 bases between. As DNA, the CDR3 is TGTGCCAGCAGTTTAGTTATTGGACAGAGCTCGAACACCGGGGAGCTGTTTTTT. Its translation is CASSLVIGQSSNTGELFF.

In regard to this clonotype: A much larger clone is a single base away; this may be a read error. The V gene is TRBV12-5, the J gene TRBJ2-3; D remains ambiguous. The CDR3 covers 13 residues. V shed 6 bases and J shed 0 bases, with 7 bases lying between them. Germline V CDR1 and CDR2: LGHNT, FRNRAP. CDR3 in amino acids: CASGHDSTDTQYF. The CDR3 coding sequence is TGTGCTAGTGGCCACGACAGCACAGATACGCAGTATTTT.

This chain links TRBV27 with TRBJ1-2, with a possible D match to TRBD1 (5 bases). The V gene's germline CDR1 is MNHEY and CDR2 SMNVEV (reference sequence). The V end was cut by 0 bases, the J end by 0 bases, with 17 bases between. CDR3 length: 18 residues. The CDR3 DNA follows: TGTGCCAGCAGTTTATCCTCACCGGGACCGTTAGCTAACTATGGCTACACCTTC. It translates to CASSLSSPGPLANYGYTF.

This clonotype has only a few counts. The chain carries TRBV25-1 and TRBJ1-1; D not certain. Per the germline V gene, CDR1 is MGHDK and CDR2 is SYGVNS. This CDR3 comprises 14 residues. Trimming took off 3 bases at V and 5 bases at J, with 13 bases between the two ends. The CDR3 here is CASSDSAGGTEAFF. DNA for the CDR3: TGTGCCAGCAGTGATTCTGCTGGCGGAACTGAAGCTTTCTTT. Full variable domain (outside the CDR3, taken from reference TRBV25-1 and TRBJ1-1): EADIYQTPRYLVIGTGKKITLECSQTMGHDKMYWYQQDPGMELHLIHYSYGVNSTEKGDLSSESTVSRIRTEHFPLTLESARPSHTSQYLCASSDSAGGTEAFFGQGTRLTVV.

This clonotype was counted between two and nine times. The chain combines TRBV24-1 with TRBJ2-6, with D uncertain. This CDR3 contains 18 residues. Germline V CDR1 and CDR2: KGHDR, SFDVKD. Trimming stripped 1 base from V and 0 bases from J, with 12 bases between. The CDR3: CATSDFPRTDSGANVLTF. The CDR3 DNA reads TGTGCCACCAGTGATTTCCCTAGGACGGACTCTGGGGCCAACGTCCTGACTTTC.

This clonotype was picked up a small number of times. This chain links TRBV19 with TRBJ2-7, with 7 bases aligning to TRBD2. This CDR3 comprises 16 residues. Losses at the gene ends were 0 bases for V and 5 bases for J; bases not matched to a gene: 10. Germline V gene sequence: CDR1 LNHDA, CDR2 SQIVND (reference sequence). The DNA of the CDR3 is TGTGCCAGTAGTATAGATGGCTGGGCAGGGAGGGACGAGCAGTACTTC. Its protein product is CASSIDGWAGRDEQYF.

J is TRBJ2-5 and V is TRBV20-1, with TRBD2 as a possible D gene (6 bases). Germline V CDR1 and CDR2: DFQATT, SNEGSKA (reference sequence). The CDR3 consists of 15 residues. V was shortened by 3 bases and J by 5 bases, with 19 bases between the two germline ends. The CDR3 loop is CSARAPREVAETQYF. As DNA, the CDR3 is TGCAGTGCTAGGGCTCCTAGGGAGGTCGCCGAGACCCAGTACTTC.

This clonotype was recorded many times. Here the CDR3 DNA reads TGTGCCAGCAGCTTAGAGCGAACCTTTCCCTACGAGCAGTACTTC. Its translation is CASSLERTFPYEQYF. This chain uses TRBV7-6 with TRBJ2-7; D remains ambiguous. The ends were cut back, 1 base at V and 2 bases at J, with 12 bases in the middle. This CDR3 contains 15 residues. The germline gives CDR1 SGHVS, CDR2 FNYEAQ.

This clonotype was picked up a small number of times. The rearrangement joins TRBV29-1 to TRBJ2-1, with D perhaps TRBD1 or TRBD2 (5 bases each). The length of the CDR3 is 13 residues. In germline, CDR1 is SQVTM, CDR2 ANQGSEA. V lost 7 bases, J lost 4 bases, and 14 bases lay in between. CDR3 residues: CSAHGTKYNEQFF. Here the CDR3 DNA reads TGCAGCGCCCACGGGACGAAATACAATGAGCAGTTCTTC.

This clonotype was found a few times. The chain employs TRBV4-1 and TRBJ1-1, with unresolved D. The CDR3 contains 13 residues. Per germline, CDR1 MGHRA and CDR2 YSYEKL. V lost 5 bases to trimming and J lost 0 bases, with 7 bases between them. This CDR3 is CASSYTMNTEAFF. The CDR3 coding sequence is TGCGCCAGCAGCTACACTATGAACACTGAAGCTTTCTTT.

Concerning this clonotype itself: With a much larger clone just one base away, this may be a read error. V and J are TRBV7-9 and TRBJ1-1; 9 nucleotides agree with TRBD1. The V gene's germline CDR1 is SEHNR and CDR2 FQNEAQ (reference sequence). CDR3 length: 16 residues. The CDR3 here is CASSLVPGQGYTEVFF. In DNA, the CDR3 is TGTGCCAGCAGCTTGGTCCCGGGACAGGGTTACACTGAAGTTTTCTTT.

This clonotype came up many times. CDR3 DNA: TGTGCCAGTTTTGAGTTTGGCTACACCTTC. Translation gives CASFEFGYTF. This rearrangement joins TRBV19 to TRBJ1-2; no clear D gene. The CDR3 is made up of 10 amino acids. V was pared by 8 bases and J by 7 bases, with 8 bases between. Germline lookup yields CDR1 LNHDA and CDR2 SQIVND (reference sequence).

The chain employs TRBV2 and TRBJ2-1; TRBD2 might be the D (5 bases). Germline values: CDR1 SNHLY, CDR2 FYNNEI. CDR3 length equals 16 residues. Trimming removed 2 bases at V and 2 bases at J, with 13 bases between. CDR3 sequence reads: CASSEFGSGTYNEQFF. The CDR3 DNA is TGTGCCAGCAGTGAATTTGGCAGCGGTACCTACAATGAGCAGTTCTTC.

This clonotype has ten or more counts. V is TRBV7-6 and J is TRBJ1-2, with TRBD1 matching 10 bases. The CDR3 consists of 14 residues. In germline, CDR1 is SGHVS, CDR2 FNYEAQ. The J segment lost 3 bases and the V segment lost 4 bases, leaving 2 bases of the junction unmatched. CDR3 DNA sequence: TGTGCCAGCAGCTCCGGGACAGGGGACTATGGCTACACCTTC. This encodes CASSSGTGDYGYTF.

This rearrangement joins TRBV12-3 or TRBV12-4 to TRBJ2-3; 7 bases are a match to TRBD2. The CDR3 runs 15 residues. V lost 6 bases and J lost 5; bases outside the gene matches: 11. This CDR3 reads CASSPWAGRGDTQYF. The CDR3 DNA reads as TGTGCCAGCAGCCCCTGGGCGGGGAGGGGAGATACGCAGTATTTT.

This clonotype was counted at least ten times. The chain joins TRBV6-5 to TRBJ1-2, with D perhaps TRBD1 (5 bases). Trimming stripped 10 bases from V and 5 bases from J, with 11 bases between. Germline V lookup: CDR1 MNHEY, CDR2 SVGAGI. This CDR3 spans 11 amino acids. The DNA of the CDR3 is TGTGCCACCGGGACTTCGTATGGCTACACCTTC. Its protein product is CATGTSYGYTF.

This clonotype was counted a few times. In DNA, the CDR3 is TGTGCCAGCAGTGCGGTGGGGAACCTTAACTATGGCTACACCTTC. Translation gives CASSAVGNLNYGYTF. The chain couples TRBV28 to TRBJ1-2; D call uncertain. Trimming removed 5 bases from V and 1 base from J, with 14 bases in between. The CDR3 runs 15 residues. Germline V gene sequence: CDR1 MDHEN, CDR2 SYDVKM.

The sample holds one count of this clonotype. CDR3 coding DNA: TGTGCCAGCAACGAGGACTTCCCACGGGATGAGCAGTTCTTC. It is translated as CASNEDFPRDEQFF. The chain has TRBV7-9 and TRBJ2-1; a possible D gene is TRBD2 (5 bases). V was pared by 7 bases and J by 8 bases, with 18 bases between. CDR1 and CDR2 from the germline V gene are SEHNR and FQNEAQ (reference sequence). The CDR3 spans 14 residues.

The chain combines TRBV7-9 with TRBJ2-1; maybe TRBD2 (5 bases). Deletions cut 5 bases from V and 6 bases from J, with 17 bases between. Germline V gene lookup returns CDR1 SEHNR and CDR2 FQNEAQ (reference sequence). The CDR3 runs 15 residues. The CDR3 protein is CASSPREGPANEQFF. In nucleotides, the CDR3 is TGTGCCAGCAGCCCCCGGGAAGGCCCGGCCAATGAGCAGTTCTTC. The full variable domain, in which reference TRBV7-9 and TRBJ2-1 provide the parts outside the CDR3, is DTGVSQNPRHKITKRGQNVTFRCDPISEHNRLYWYRQTLGQGPEFLTYFQNEAQLEKSRLLSDRFSAERPKGSFSTLEIQRTEQGDSAMYLCASSPREGPANEQFFGPGTRLTVL.

In this sample, this clonotype turned up a few times. The rearrangement joins TRBV29-1 to TRBJ2-1, with D possibly TRBD2 on 5 matching bases. V gave up 1 base and J gave up 2 bases, with 15 bases separating them. In germline, CDR1 is SQVTM, CDR2 ANQGSEA. This CDR3 is 16 amino acids long. DNA for the CDR3: TGCAGCGTTGAAGGGGAGATTTCTCGAACCTACAATGAGCAGTTCTTC. Its protein is CSVEGEISRTYNEQFF.

This clonotype was observed a few times. CDR3 amino acids: CSASAGQFF. Written as DNA, the CDR3 is TGCAGTGCTTCGGCAGGGCAGTTCTTC. The chain combines TRBV20-1 with TRBJ2-1; no clear D. The CDR3 runs 9 residues. V dropped 5 bases and J dropped 12 bases, with 8 bases sitting between them. Germline CDR1 is DFQATT and CDR2 is SNEGSKA (reference sequence).

This clonotype has ten or more counts. J is TRBJ2-2 and V is TRBV7-8; D is unresolved. Germline CDR1 reads SGHVS; CDR2 reads FQNEAQ. Trimming stripped 7 bases from V and 6 bases from J, with 15 bases between. This CDR3 contains 14 residues. The CDR3, as DNA: TGTGCCAGCACCTCAACGGGCATTGCCGGGGAGCTGTTTTTT. It specifies CASTSTGIAGELFF.

This chain uses TRBV20-1 with TRBJ1-2; TRBD1 matches at 8 bases. Per the germline V gene, CDR1 is DFQATT and CDR2 is SNEGSKA (reference sequence). The CDR3 is 14 residues long. The trim removed 3 bases at V and 4 bases at J, leaving 7 bases unmatched. CDR3 coding DNA: TGCAGTGCTAGTGGGCAGGGGGCTTTCTATGGCTACACCTTC. This gives the protein CSASGQGAFYGYTF.